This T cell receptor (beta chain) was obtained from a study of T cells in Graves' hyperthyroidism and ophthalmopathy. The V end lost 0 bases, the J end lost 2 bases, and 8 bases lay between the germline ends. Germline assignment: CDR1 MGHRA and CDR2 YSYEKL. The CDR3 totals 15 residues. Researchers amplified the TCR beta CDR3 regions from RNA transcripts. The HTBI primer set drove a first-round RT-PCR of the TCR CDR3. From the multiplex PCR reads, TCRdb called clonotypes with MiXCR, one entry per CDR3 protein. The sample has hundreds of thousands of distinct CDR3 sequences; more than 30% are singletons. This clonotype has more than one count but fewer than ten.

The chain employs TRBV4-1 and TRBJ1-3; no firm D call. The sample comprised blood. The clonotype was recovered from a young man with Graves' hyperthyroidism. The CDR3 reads CASSQEGSTGNTIYF. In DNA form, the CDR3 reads TGCGCCAGCAGCCAAGAAGGAAGTACTGGAAACACCATATATTTT.